The present T cell receptor beta chain was sequenced within a study of beta chain features in type 1 diabetes. About the study: Summed over all samples, the examined sorted cells came to about 110 million.

Sequenced material consisted of expressed TCRB transcripts (all of the isolated RNA was reverse transcribed). Roughly 3.6 million reads per sample on average were obtained from naive, central memory and regulatory T cell samples. The method was immunoSEQ multiplex PCR; TCRdb's version includes in-frame clones alone and lacks a portion of them. The sample lists around 450,000 clones; around 10% were seen once. Overall study results and limits: TCRB CDR3s from Type 1 diabetes patients were moderately but significantly shorter in all four CD4+ subsets.

The CDR3 is 16 amino acids. V was pared by 0 bases and J by 3 bases, with 13 bases between. Germline V gives CDR1 MGHRA, CDR2 YSYEKL. The table lists this clone with a few counts. Its antigen is still unknown. The source material was naive CD4+ T cells from blood. The clonotype comes from a young woman in good health. J is TRBJ2-3 and V is TRBV4-1; TRBD2 might be the D (5 bases). CDR3 amino acids: CASSQDHAGRTDTQYF. For the CDR3, the DNA is TGCGCCAGCAGCCAAGATCACGCGGGTCGAACAGATACGCAGTATTTT.